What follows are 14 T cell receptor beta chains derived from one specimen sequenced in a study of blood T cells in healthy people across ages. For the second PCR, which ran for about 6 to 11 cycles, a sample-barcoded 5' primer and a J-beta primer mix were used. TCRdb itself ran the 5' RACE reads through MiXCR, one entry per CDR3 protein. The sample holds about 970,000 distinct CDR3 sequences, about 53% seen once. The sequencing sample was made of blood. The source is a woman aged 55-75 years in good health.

Here the CDR3 DNA reads TGTGCCAGCAGCTTCTTTCTAAAGGGAGCTGCGGGGGAGCTGTTTTTT. Amino acids: CASSFFLKGAAGELFF. The chain joins TRBV13 to TRBJ2-2, with D possibly matching TRBD2 (5 bases). CDR1 and CDR2 (germline): PRHDT, FYEKMQ (reference sequence). This CDR3 contains 16 residues. V was trimmed by 3 bases and J by 8 bases, leaving 19 bases between them.

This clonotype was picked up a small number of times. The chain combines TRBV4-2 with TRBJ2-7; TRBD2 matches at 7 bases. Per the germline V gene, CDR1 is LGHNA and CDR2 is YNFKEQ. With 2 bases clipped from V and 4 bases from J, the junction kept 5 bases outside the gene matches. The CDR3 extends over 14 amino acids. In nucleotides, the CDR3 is TGTGCCAGCAGCCAACAGACTAGCTCGTACGAGCAGTACTTC. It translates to CASSQQTSSYEQYF.

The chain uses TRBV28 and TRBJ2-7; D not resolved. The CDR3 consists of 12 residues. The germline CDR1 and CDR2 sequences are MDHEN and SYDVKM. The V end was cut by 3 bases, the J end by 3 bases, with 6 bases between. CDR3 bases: TGTGCCAGCAGTTTCTATGGCTACGAGCAGTACTTC. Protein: CASSFYGYEQYF.

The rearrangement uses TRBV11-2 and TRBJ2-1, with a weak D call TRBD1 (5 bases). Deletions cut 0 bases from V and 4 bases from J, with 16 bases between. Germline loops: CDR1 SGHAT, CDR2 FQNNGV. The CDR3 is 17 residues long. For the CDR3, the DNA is TGTGCCAGCAGCTTAGATCGGAATAGGGGAAGGTACAATGAGCAGTTCTTC. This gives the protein CASSLDRNRGRYNEQFF. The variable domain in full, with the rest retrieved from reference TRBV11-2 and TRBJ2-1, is EAGVAQSPRYKIIEKRQSVAFWCNPISGHATLYWYQQILGQGPKLLIQFQNNGVVDDSQLPKDRFSAERLKGVDSTLKIQPAKLEDSAVYLCASSLDRNRGRYNEQFFGPGTRLTVL.

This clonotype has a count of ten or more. The CDR3 DNA follows: TGCAGTGCCCTCACGACTAGCGGGAGTCGCGATACGCAGTATTTT. As protein: CSALTTSGSRDTQYF. V is TRBV20-1 and J is TRBJ2-3; 12 positions agree with TRBD2. Germline V gene sequence: CDR1 DFQATT, CDR2 SNEGSKA (reference sequence). V gave up 6 bases and J gave up 6 bases; unmatched junction bases: 10. CDR3 length equals 15 residues.

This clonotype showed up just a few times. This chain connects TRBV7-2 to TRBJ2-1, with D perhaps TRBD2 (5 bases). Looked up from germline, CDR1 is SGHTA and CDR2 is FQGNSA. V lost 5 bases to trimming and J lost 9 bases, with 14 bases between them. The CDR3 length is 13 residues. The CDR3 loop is CASSTLEGVEQFF. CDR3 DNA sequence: TGTGCCAGCAGCACCCTTGAGGGCGTTGAGCAGTTCTTC. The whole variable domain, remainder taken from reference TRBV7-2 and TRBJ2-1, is GAGVSQSPSNKVTEKGKDVELRCDPISGHTALYWYRQSLGQGLEFLIYFQGNSAPDKSGLPSDRFSAERTGGSVSTLTIQRTQQEDSAVYLCASSTLEGVEQFFGPGTRLTVL.

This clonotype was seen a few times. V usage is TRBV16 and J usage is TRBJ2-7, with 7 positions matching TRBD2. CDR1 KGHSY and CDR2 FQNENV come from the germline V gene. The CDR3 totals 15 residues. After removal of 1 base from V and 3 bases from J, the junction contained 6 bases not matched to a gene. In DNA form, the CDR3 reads TGTGCCAGCAGCCAATACTCGCGGGAGTTCTACGAGCAGTACTTC. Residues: CASSQYSREFYEQYF.

CDR3 coding DNA: TGTGCCTGGAGTCAAGGGAGCACAGATACGCAGTATTTT. This gives the protein CAWSQGSTDTQYF. The chain combines TRBV30 with TRBJ2-3; no reliable D call. V lost 2 bases and J lost 0, with 6 bases in between. This CDR3 spans 13 amino acids. From germline, CDR1 is GTSNPN and CDR2 SVGIG (reference sequence). Full variable domain (rest looked up from reference TRBV30 and TRBJ2-3): SQTIHQWPATLVQPVGSPLSLECTVEGTSNPNLYWYRQAAGRGLQLLFYSVGIGQISSEVPQNLSASRPQDRQFILSSKKLLLSDSGFYLCAWSQGSTDTQYFGPGTRLTVL.

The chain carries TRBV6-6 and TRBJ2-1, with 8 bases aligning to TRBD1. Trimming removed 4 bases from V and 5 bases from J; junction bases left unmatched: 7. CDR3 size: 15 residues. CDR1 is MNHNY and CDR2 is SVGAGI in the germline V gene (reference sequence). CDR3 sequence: CASSSRQGNNNEQFF. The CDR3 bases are TGTGCCAGCAGTTCCCGACAGGGGAACAACAATGAGCAGTTCTTC.

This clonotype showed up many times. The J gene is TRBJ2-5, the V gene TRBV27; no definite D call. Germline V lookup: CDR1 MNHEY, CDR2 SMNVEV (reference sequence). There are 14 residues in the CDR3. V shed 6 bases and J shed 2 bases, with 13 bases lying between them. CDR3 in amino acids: CASSEITSQETQYF. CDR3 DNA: TGTGCCAGCAGCGAAATTACTTCTCAAGAGACCCAGTACTTC.

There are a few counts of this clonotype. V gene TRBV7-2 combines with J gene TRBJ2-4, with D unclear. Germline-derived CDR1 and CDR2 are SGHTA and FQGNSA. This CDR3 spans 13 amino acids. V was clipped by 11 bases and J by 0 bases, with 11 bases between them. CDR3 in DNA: TGTGCCGCCGGTGAAGTAGCCAAAAACATTCAGTACTTC. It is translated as CAAGEVAKNIQYF.

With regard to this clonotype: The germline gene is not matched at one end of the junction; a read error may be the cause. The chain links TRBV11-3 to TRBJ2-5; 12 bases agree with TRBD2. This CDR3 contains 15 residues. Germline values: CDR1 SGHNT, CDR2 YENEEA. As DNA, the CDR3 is TGTACCAGCAGCCGGACTAGCGGGGCCCAAGAGACCCAGTACTTC. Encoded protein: CTSSRTSGAQETQYF.

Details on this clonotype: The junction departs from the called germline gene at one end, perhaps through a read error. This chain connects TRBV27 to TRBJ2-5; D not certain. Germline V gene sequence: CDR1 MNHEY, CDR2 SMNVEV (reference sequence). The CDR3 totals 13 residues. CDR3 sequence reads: CASSVSPGPTQYF. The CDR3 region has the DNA TGTGCCAGCAGTGTATCCCCCGGCCCGACCCAGTACTTC.

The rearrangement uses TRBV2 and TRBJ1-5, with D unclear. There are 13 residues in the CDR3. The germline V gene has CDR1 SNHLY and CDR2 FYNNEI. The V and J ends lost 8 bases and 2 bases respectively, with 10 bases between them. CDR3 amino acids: CASESSGNQPQHF. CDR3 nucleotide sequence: TGTGCCAGCGAGAGTTCGGGCAATCAGCCCCAGCATTTT.